These T cell receptor beta chains were read from a single sample in a study of blood T cells in healthy people across ages. TCRdb called the 5' RACE reads again in MiXCR, with one record for every CDR3 protein. The sample holds some 1 million distinct CDR3 sequences, more than 40% seen once. Sequenced material: blood. The receptors were sampled from an older woman in good health. CDR3s include the opening cysteine and the closing phenylalanine or tryptophan. Fields, in order: CDR3 length, clone size, J gene, D gene, V gene, CDR3 protein, CDR3 DNA. The D gene is left open where the match is weak. Clone size appears in some rows only: once, few, many, or a class for an expanded clone.

CDR3 length: 14; clone size: NA; J gene: TRBJ1-2; D gene: NA; V gene: TRBV15; CDR3 protein: CATSREGPFYGYTF; CDR3 DNA: TGTGCCACCAGCAGAGAAGGACCCTTCTATGGCTACACCTTC
CDR3 length: 14; clone size: NA; J gene: TRBJ2-5; D gene: TRBD2; V gene: TRBV11-2; CDR3 protein: CASSLAVYRNEQYF; CDR3 DNA: TGTGCCAGCAGTCTAGCGGTTTACAGAAATGAGCAGTACTTC
CDR3 length: 11; clone size: NA; J gene: TRBJ1-1; D gene: NA; V gene: TRBV10-2; CDR3 protein: CASTANTEAFF; CDR3 DNA: TGCGCCAGCACTGCGAACACTGAAGCTTTCTTT
CDR3 length: 15; clone size: NA; J gene: TRBJ2-5; D gene: TRBD2; V gene: TRBV20-1; CDR3 protein: CSARTPSGSRETQYF; CDR3 DNA: TGCAGTGCTAGAACCCCTAGCGGGAGTAGGGAGACCCAGTACTTC
CDR3 length: 13; clone size: NA; J gene: TRBJ2-7; D gene: NA; V gene: TRBV7-2; CDR3 protein: CASSFQLNSEQYF; CDR3 DNA: TGTGCCAGCAGCTTTCAGCTAAACTCCGAGCAGTACTTC
CDR3 length: 14; clone size: few; J gene: TRBJ2-7; D gene: TRBD1; V gene: TRBV29-1; CDR3 protein: CSVEGQGIRDEQYF; CDR3 DNA: TGCAGCGTTGAAGGACAGGGAATTCGTGACGAGCAGTACTTC
CDR3 length: 15; clone size: many; J gene: TRBJ1-2; D gene: NA; V gene: TRBV4-1; CDR3 protein: CASSQGGGAYYGYTF; CDR3 DNA: TGCGCCAGCAGCCAAGGGGGGGGGGCGTACTATGGCTACACCTTC
CDR3 length: 15; clone size: NA; J gene: TRBJ1-1; D gene: TRBD1; V gene: TRBV27; CDR3 protein: CASSSSLTGGTEAFF; CDR3 DNA: TGTGCCAGCAGTTCTTCCCTGACAGGGGGAACTGAAGCTTTCTTT
CDR3 length: 12; clone size: few; J gene: TRBJ2-2; D gene: NA; V gene: TRBV12-3/TRBV12-4; CDR3 protein: CASIIGFGELFF; CDR3 DNA: TGTGCCAGTATCATCGGCTTTGGGGAGCTGTTTTTT
CDR3 length: 14; clone size: few; J gene: TRBJ2-7; D gene: NA; V gene: TRBV7-9; CDR3 protein: CASGEGGQPYEQYF; CDR3 DNA: TGTGCCAGTGGAGAGGGGGGACAACCCTACGAGCAGTACTTC
CDR3 length: 14; clone size: NA; J gene: TRBJ2-7; D gene: NA; V gene: TRBV27; CDR3 protein: CASSLVGQGGEQYF; CDR3 DNA: TGTGCCAGCAGTTTAGTGGGTCAGGGCGGCGAGCAGTACTTC
CDR3 length: 14; clone size: NA; J gene: TRBJ2-5; D gene: TRBD2; V gene: TRBV27; CDR3 protein: CASVSGGPKETQYF; CDR3 DNA: TGTGCCAGCGTGTCGGGAGGGCCGAAAGAGACCCAGTACTTC
CDR3 length: 14; clone size: NA; J gene: TRBJ2-7; D gene: TRBD1; V gene: TRBV11-2; CDR3 protein: CASSTPRTGYEQYF; CDR3 DNA: TGTGCCAGCAGCACCCCGCGGACAGGCTACGAGCAGTACTTC
CDR3 length: 17; clone size: NA; J gene: TRBJ2-1; D gene: NA; V gene: TRBV3-1; CDR3 protein: CASSLGGGASSYNEQFF; CDR3 DNA: TGTGCCAGCAGCCTAGGTGGCGGGGCTAGCTCCTACAATGAGCAGTTCTTC
CDR3 length: 14; clone size: NA; J gene: TRBJ1-5; D gene: NA; V gene: TRBV20-1; CDR3 protein: CSARADTSNQPQHF; CDR3 DNA: TGCAGTGCTAGGGCGGACACGAGCAATCAGCCCCAGCATTTT
CDR3 length: 13; clone size: NA; J gene: TRBJ1-2; D gene: NA; V gene: TRBV6-6; CDR3 protein: CASSGSPNYGYTF; CDR3 DNA: TGTGCCAGCTCCGGCTCCCCAAACTATGGCTACACCTTC
CDR3 length: 15; clone size: NA; J gene: TRBJ1-2; D gene: NA; V gene: TRBV29-1; CDR3 protein: CSVPRNGVQNYGYTF; CDR3 DNA: TGCAGCGTACCTAGAAATGGGGTACAGAACTATGGCTACACCTTC
CDR3 length: 13; clone size: NA; J gene: TRBJ1-1; D gene: NA; V gene: TRBV6-5; CDR3 protein: CASSRAQTGEAFF; CDR3 DNA: TGTGCCAGCAGCCGGGCGCAGACGGGTGAAGCTTTCTTT
CDR3 length: 13; clone size: few; J gene: TRBJ1-4; D gene: NA; V gene: TRBV27; CDR3 protein: CASSAPGQGKLFF; CDR3 DNA: TGTGCCAGCAGTGCCCCGGGGCAGGGGAAACTGTTTTTT
CDR3 length: 15; clone size: NA; J gene: TRBJ2-7; D gene: NA; V gene: TRBV25-1; CDR3 protein: CVSSERGTQPYEQYF; CDR3 DNA: TGTGTCAGCAGTGAACGGGGCACCCAACCCTACGAGCAGTACTTC
CDR3 length: 17; clone size: few; J gene: TRBJ2-6; D gene: NA; V gene: TRBV5-1; CDR3 protein: CASSLAVVSSGANVLTF; CDR3 DNA: TGCGCCAGCAGCTTGGCCGTGGTGTCCTCTGGGGCCAACGTCCTGACTTTC
CDR3 length: 13; clone size: NA; J gene: TRBJ2-4; D gene: NA; V gene: TRBV10-3; CDR3 protein: CAISEGTTNIQYF; CDR3 DNA: TGTGCCATCAGTGAGGGGACGACCAACATTCAGTACTTC
CDR3 length: 14; clone size: many; J gene: TRBJ1-2; D gene: NA; V gene: TRBV6-5; CDR3 protein: CASSIGSGKSGYTF; CDR3 DNA: TGTGCCAGCAGTATCGGCTCAGGGAAAAGTGGCTACACCTTC
CDR3 length: 14; clone size: few; J gene: TRBJ2-5; D gene: TRBD2; V gene: TRBV6-1; CDR3 protein: CASYPWTSGETQYF; CDR3 DNA: TGTGCCAGCTATCCCTGGACTAGCGGAGAGACCCAGTACTTC
CDR3 length: 15; clone size: few; J gene: TRBJ2-7; D gene: TRBD2; V gene: TRBV7-9; CDR3 protein: CASSLVRAGDYEQYF; CDR3 DNA: TGTGCCAGCAGCTTAGTTAGAGCGGGGGACTACGAGCAGTACTTC
CDR3 length: 15; clone size: NA; J gene: TRBJ2-7; D gene: TRBD2; V gene: TRBV24-1; CDR3 protein: CATSAGLAATYEQYF; CDR3 DNA: TGTGCCACCAGCGCAGGACTAGCGGCTACCTACGAGCAGTACTTC
CDR3 length: 12; clone size: few; J gene: TRBJ2-7; D gene: NA; V gene: TRBV12-3/TRBV12-4; CDR3 protein: CASSFMSYEQYF; CDR3 DNA: TGTGCCAGCAGTTTTATGAGCTACGAGCAGTACTTC
CDR3 length: 13; clone size: few; J gene: TRBJ1-2; D gene: NA; V gene: TRBV7-2; CDR3 protein: CASSPRIGYGYTF; CDR3 DNA: TGTGCCAGCAGCCCACGCATAGGGTATGGCTACACCTTC
CDR3 length: 16; clone size: NA; J gene: TRBJ1-2; D gene: TRBD1; V gene: TRBV7-3; CDR3 protein: CASSPGGDRGGHGYTF; CDR3 DNA: TGTGCCAGCAGCCCAGGAGGGGACAGGGGAGGGCATGGCTACACCTTC
CDR3 length: 13; clone size: NA; J gene: TRBJ2-1; D gene: TRBD1; V gene: TRBV5-6; CDR3 protein: CASSPGQLNEQFF; CDR3 DNA: TGTGCCAGCAGCCCGGGACAGCTCAATGAGCAGTTCTTC
CDR3 length: 13; clone size: few; J gene: TRBJ2-7; D gene: TRBD2; V gene: TRBV20-1; CDR3 protein: CSARELAGIEQYF; CDR3 DNA: TGCAGTGCTAGAGAACTAGCGGGAATCGAGCAGTACTTC
CDR3 length: 15; clone size: NA; J gene: TRBJ2-5; D gene: NA; V gene: TRBV5-1; CDR3 protein: CASTLGSGGRETQYF; CDR3 DNA: TGCGCCAGCACCCTCGGATCCGGAGGGAGAGAGACCCAGTACTTC
CDR3 length: 13; clone size: NA; J gene: TRBJ2-5; D gene: NA; V gene: TRBV6-6; CDR3 protein: CASRPSAQETQYF; CDR3 DNA: TGTGCCAGCAGACCTAGCGCACAAGAGACCCAGTACTTC
CDR3 length: 16; clone size: NA; J gene: TRBJ2-1; D gene: NA; V gene: TRBV7-3; CDR3 protein: CASSLSPAMRVDERFF; CDR3 DNA: TGTGCCAGCAGCTTATCTCCAGCGATGAGGGTGGATGAGCGGTTCTTC
CDR3 length: 15; clone size: NA; J gene: TRBJ1-1; D gene: NA; V gene: TRBV11-1; CDR3 protein: CASSLDAGGSTEAFF; CDR3 DNA: TGTGCCAGCAGCTTAGATGCGGGGGGGAGTACTGAAGCTTTCTTT